Below are 7 T cell receptor beta chains sequenced from a single sample in a study of T cells in Graves' hyperthyroidism and ophthalmopathy. Amplified TCR beta CDR3 regions derived from RNA transcripts. The HTBI primer set drove a first-round RT-PCR of the TCR CDR3. Using its own MiXCR run on the multiplex PCR reads, TCRdb lists one record per CDR3 protein. The sample lists some 760,000 distinct CDR3 sequences, around 15% occurring once. Material for sequencing was blood. These receptors were obtained from a woman younger than 35 with Graves' hyperthyroidism.

V is TRBV3-1 and J is TRBJ2-1; D may be TRBD2 (6 bases). Looked up from germline, CDR1 is LGHDT and CDR2 is YNNKEL (reference sequence). Trimming pared 1 base from V and 0 bases from J, leaving 10 bases between. The CDR3 sequence is 16 residues long. The CDR3 sequence: CASSQGVGSSYNEQFF. In DNA, the CDR3 is TGTGCCAGCAGCCAAGGAGTCGGGAGCTCCTACAATGAGCAGTTCTTC.

The chain joins TRBV10-3 to TRBJ1-1; TRBD1 is a possible D gene (6 bases). The CDR3 is 15 residues long. Trimming took off 10 bases at V and 7 bases at J, with 25 bases between the two ends. Germline V gives CDR1 ENHRY, CDR2 SYGVKD. CDR3 residues: CATRPAGTNTLEAFF. Written as DNA, the CDR3 is TGTGCCACCCGCCCTGCGGGGACAAATACCCTTGAAGCTTTCTTT.

This clonotype has ten or more counts. The chain carries TRBV30 and TRBJ1-1; 7 bases line up with TRBD1. Germline V gives CDR1 GTSNPN, CDR2 SVGIG (reference sequence). This CDR3 spans 12 amino acids. Trimming cost V 2 bases and J 6 bases; bases outside gene matches: 3. The CDR3 here is CAWSRQGPEAFF. CDR3 nucleotide sequence: TGTGCCTGGAGTAGACAGGGTCCTGAAGCTTTCTTT.

There are a few counts of this clonotype. The rearrangement uses TRBV27 and TRBJ2-1; TRBD1 aligns across 12 bases. This CDR3 has 17 amino acids. The V segment lost 5 bases and the J segment 7 bases; nucleotides outside the gene matches: 12. Germline lookup yields CDR1 MNHEY and CDR2 SMNVEV (reference sequence). The CDR3 region is CASSPGTGGFRGNEQFF. Here the CDR3 DNA reads TGTGCCAGCAGTCCCGGGACAGGGGGCTTCCGGGGGAATGAGCAGTTCTTC.

This clonotype was seen repeatedly, ten times or more. V and J are TRBV12-3 or TRBV12-4 and TRBJ1-1; no clear D gene. Trimming took off 6 bases at V and 9 bases at J, with 14 bases between the two ends. This CDR3 contains 12 residues. Written as DNA, the CDR3 is TGTGCCAGCAGCTCCGGGCCCTTTAAAGCTTTCTTT. This codes for CASSSGPFKAFF.

For this clonotype: A much larger clone sits a single nucleotide away, making a read error possible. The chain recombines TRBV28 with TRBJ1-2; D unclear. This CDR3 spans 15 amino acids. Germline V gives CDR1 MDHEN, CDR2 SYDVKM. The CDR3 sequence: CTSSLPSTVGPGYTF. In nucleotides, the CDR3 is TGTACCAGCAGTTTACCCTCGACGGTAGGACCTGGCTACACCTTC.

Remarks on this clonotype: One base away lies a much larger clone, so this may be a sequencing read error. This sequence joins TRBV9 and TRBJ1-1, with D perhaps TRBD1 (5 bases). The CDR3 is 15 residues long. V shed 1 base and J shed 3 bases, with 13 bases lying between them. Germline CDR1 and CDR2: SGDLS and YYNGEE. This CDR3 reads CASSVPSGPDTEAFF. Written as DNA, the CDR3 is TGTGCCAGCAGCGTACCGTCGGGGCCGGACACTGAAGCTTTCTTT.